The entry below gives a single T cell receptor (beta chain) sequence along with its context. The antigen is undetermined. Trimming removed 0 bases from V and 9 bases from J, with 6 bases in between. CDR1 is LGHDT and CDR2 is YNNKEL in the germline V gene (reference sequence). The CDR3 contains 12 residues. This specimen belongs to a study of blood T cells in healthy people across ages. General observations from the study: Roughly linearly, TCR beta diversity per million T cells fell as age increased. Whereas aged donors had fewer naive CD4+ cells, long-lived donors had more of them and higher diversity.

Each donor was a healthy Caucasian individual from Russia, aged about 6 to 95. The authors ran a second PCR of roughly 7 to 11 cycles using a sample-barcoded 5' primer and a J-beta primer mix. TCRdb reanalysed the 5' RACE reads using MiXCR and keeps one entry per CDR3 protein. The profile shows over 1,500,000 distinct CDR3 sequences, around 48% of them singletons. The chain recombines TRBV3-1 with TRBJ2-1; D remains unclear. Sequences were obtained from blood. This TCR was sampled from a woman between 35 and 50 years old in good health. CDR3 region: CASSQDHTEQFF. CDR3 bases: TGTGCCAGCAGCCAAGATCACACTGAGCAGTTCTTC.